The 26 T cell receptor beta chains below come from one sample, sequenced in a study of T cell responses to AZD1222 COVID-19 vaccine. TCRdb keeps only in-frame clones here, not all; method: immunoSEQ multiplex PCR. This table has some 120,000 clones, about nine tenths appearing once. Sample: peripheral blood, taken on day 0 of AZD1222 vaccination. The receptors were sampled from an adult in good health.

The rearrangement uses TRBV24-1 and TRBJ2-1, with a possible D match to TRBD2 (6 bases). V shed 3 bases and J shed 3 bases, with 11 bases lying between them. The CDR3 totals 15 residues. Germline CDR1 is KGHDR and CDR2 is SFDVKD. CDR3 nucleotides: TGTGCCACCAGTGATGCGGGACCCAACTACAATGAGCAGTTCTTC. Translation: CATSDAGPNYNEQFF.

The gene calls are TRBV3-1 (or the pseudogene TRBV3-2) and TRBJ1-6; D might be TRBD1 (6 bases). Germline V CDR1 and CDR2: LGHDT, YNNKEL (reference sequence). The CDR3 sequence is 16 residues long. V dropped 1 base and J dropped 5 bases, with 12 bases sitting between them. CDR3 coding DNA: TGTGCCAGCAGCCAAGGTGGTAGGGGGAATAATTCACCCCTCCACTTT. Amino acids: CASSQGGRGNNSPLHF.

V usage is TRBV28 and J usage is TRBJ2-1; 9 nucleotides align to TRBD2. Germline CDR1 MDHEN, CDR2 SYDVKM. The J segment lost 5 bases and the V segment lost 5 bases, leaving 7 bases of the junction unmatched. CDR3 length equals 15 residues. CDR3 region: CASSDTGLADNEQFF. DNA of the CDR3: TGTGCCAGCAGTGATACGGGACTAGCCGACAATGAGCAGTTCTTC.

J is TRBJ1-5 and V is TRBV19; a possible D gene is TRBD1 (6 bases). The CDR3 length is 15 residues. Trimming took off 5 bases at V and 2 bases at J, with 13 bases between the two ends. CDR1 is LNHDA, CDR2 SQIVND, per germline (reference sequence). CDR3 DNA sequence: TGTGCCAGTAGTGCCCAACAGGGTGGCAATCAGCCCCAGCATTTT. Translation gives CASSAQQGGNQPQHF.

The V and J genes are TRBV7-2 and TRBJ1-4, with D tentatively TRBD1 (6 bases). CDR1 is SGHTA and CDR2 is FQGNSA in the germline V gene. V was cut by 1 base and J by 8 bases, with 11 bases left in between. This CDR3 is built from 14 residues. This CDR3 reads CASSLGRGWEKLFF. The CDR3 nucleotides read TGTGCCAGCAGCTTAGGCAGGGGATGGGAAAAACTGTTTTTT. The full variable domain, completed using reference TRBV7-2 and TRBJ1-4, is GAGVSQSPSNKVTEKGKDVELRCDPISGHTALYWYRQSLGQGLEFLIYFQGNSAPDKSGLPSDRFSAERTGGSVSTLTIQRTQQEDSAVYLCASSLGRGWEKLFFGSGTQLSVL.

The chain links TRBV5-6 to TRBJ2-5; a possible D gene is TRBD1 (6 bases). The CDR3 sequence is 14 residues long. V lost 1 base to trimming and J lost 5 bases, with 12 bases between them. The V gene's germline CDR1 is SGHDT and CDR2 YYEEEE. The CDR3 coding sequence is TGTGCCAGCAGCTTGACAGGGATGGCGGAGACCCAGTACTTC. It translates to CASSLTGMAETQYF.

The genes are TRBV28 and TRBJ2-7, with D possibly matching TRBD1 (6 bases). The CDR3 has 15 amino acids. Germline lookup yields CDR1 MDHEN and CDR2 SYDVKM. Trimming removed 7 bases at V and 0 bases at J, with 16 bases between. CDR3 in DNA: TGTGCCAGCACTCAGGGGCGACAGAGCTCCTACGAGCAGTACTTC. Translated: CASTQGRQSSYEQYF.

The CDR3 region is CAISESEMGNEKLFF. DNA of the CDR3: TGTGCCATCAGTGAGTCGGAAATGGGTAATGAAAAACTGTTTTTT. This rearrangement joins TRBV10-3 to TRBJ1-4; no clear D gene. This CDR3 comprises 15 residues. Germline loops: CDR1 ENHRY, CDR2 SYGVKD. Deletions cut 0 bases from V and 4 bases from J, with 9 bases between.

This clone has just a few counts. The rearrangement links TRBV5-4 to TRBJ2-7; D ambiguous. Germline CDR1 reads SGHNT; CDR2 reads YYREEE (reference sequence). The V end was cut by 3 bases, the J end by 0 bases, with 16 bases between. This CDR3 is 16 amino acids long. The CDR3 coding sequence is TGTGCCAGCAGCTCGCGTACTCAAGTGAGCTCCTACGAGCAGTACTTC. This translates into CASSSRTQVSSYEQYF.

This clone was seen only once. Other DNA sequences from this sample encode an identical CDR3 as well. The chain joins TRBV14 to TRBJ1-2; a possible D gene is TRBD1 (5 bases). With 4 bases removed from V and 1 base from J, the gap between germline ends came to 7 bases. CDR1 is SGHDN and CDR2 is FVKESK in the germline V gene. This CDR3 has 13 residues. CDR3 DNA: TGTGCCAGCAGCCCCGACAGTAACTATGGCTACACCTTC. Protein sequence: CASSPDSNYGYTF.

Only a few counts were recorded for this clone. This chain uses TRBV7-2 with TRBJ1-1, with TRBD1 identical over 9 bases. The CDR3 extends over 16 amino acids. V shed 5 bases and J 4 bases; nucleotides not matched to a gene: 11. From germline, CDR1 is SGHTA and CDR2 FQGNSA. The CDR3 region has the DNA TGTGCCAGCAGCCTGACGACAGGGGGGGGATTCACTGAAGCTTTCTTT. It encodes CASSLTTGGGFTEAFF.

The chain combines TRBV11-2 with TRBJ1-3; D is unclear. This CDR3 spans 15 amino acids. V was clipped by 1 base and J by 3 bases, with 10 bases between them. The V gene's germline CDR1 is SGHAT and CDR2 FQNNGV. Here the CDR3 reads CASSLVGVNGNTIYF. In DNA, the CDR3 is TGTGCCAGCAGCTTAGTTGGGGTAAATGGAAACACCATATATTTT. Complete variable domain (other parts from reference TRBV11-2 and TRBJ1-3): EAGVAQSPRYKIIEKRQSVAFWCNPISGHATLYWYQQILGQGPKLLIQFQNNGVVDDSQLPKDRFSAERLKGVDSTLKIQPAKLEDSAVYLCASSLVGVNGNTIYFGEGSWLTVV.

The chain's CDR3 is CASSKSRNTEAFF. The CDR3 coding sequence is TGTGCCAGCAGCAAAAGCAGGAACACTGAAGCTTTCTTT. J is TRBJ1-1 and V is TRBV27, with D uncertain. Trimming took 6 bases from V and 1 from J, leaving 9 bases between them. CDR3 size: 13 residues. Germline V gene lookup returns CDR1 MNHEY and CDR2 SMNVEV (reference sequence).

The J gene is TRBJ1-1, the V gene TRBV3-1 (or the pseudogene TRBV3-2); 8 positions agree with TRBD1. Germline CDR1 LGHDT, CDR2 YNNKEL (reference sequence). CDR3 length equals 15 residues. Unmatched junction bases numbered 11, after V lost 6 bases and J lost 5 bases. The CDR3 protein is CASRLPQGAETEAFF. The CDR3 bases are TGTGCCAGCAGACTCCCCCAGGGGGCGGAGACTGAAGCTTTCTTT.

V usage is TRBV2 and J usage is TRBJ2-7; D is unclear. Germline V CDR1 and CDR2: SNHLY, FYNNEI. The CDR3 has 13 residues. V lost 2 bases, J lost 0 bases, and 5 bases lay in between. CDR3 DNA: TGTGCCAGCAGTGAACCTAACTCCTACGAGCAGTACTTC. This encodes CASSEPNSYEQYF.

The chain recombines TRBV29-1 with TRBJ1-2, with D maybe TRBD1 (6 bases). This CDR3 is 11 amino acids long. Trimming shortened V by 4 bases and J by 3 bases, and 6 bases separated the two germline ends. From germline, CDR1 is SQVTM and CDR2 ANQGSEA. The CDR3 bases are TGCAGCGTTGGACAGGACTATGGCTACACCTTC. It translates to CSVGQDYGYTF.

This chain uses TRBV5-1 with TRBJ2-7, with 7 nucleotides matching TRBD2. The V gene's germline CDR1 is SGHRS and CDR2 YFSETQ. This CDR3 contains 14 residues. V was pared by 0 bases and J by 7 bases, with 7 bases of the junction left unmatched. CDR3 residues: CASSLARERGEQYF. CDR3 DNA sequence: TGCGCCAGCAGCTTGGCCAGGGAGCGGGGTGAGCAGTACTTC.

J is TRBJ2-2 and V is TRBV19, with a tentative D call TRBD1 (5 bases). V was cut by 7 bases and J by 0 bases, with 9 bases left in between. The CDR3 has 14 residues. Germline CDR1 LNHDA, CDR2 SQIVND (reference sequence). The DNA for the CDR3 is TGTGCCAGTATGTGGGGCTCGAACACCGGGGAGCTGTTTTTT. Translating gives CASMWGSNTGELFF.

A single count supports this clone. The chain has TRBV3-1 (or the pseudogene TRBV3-2) and TRBJ2-6; D gene ambiguous. This CDR3 is built from 17 residues. CDR1 and CDR2 from the germline V gene are LGHDT and YNNKEL (reference sequence). V was trimmed by 0 bases and J by 0 bases, leaving 9 bases between them. CDR3 DNA sequence: TGTGCCAGCAGCCAAGAAGTGAAAATCTCTGGGGCCAACGTCCTGACTTTC. As protein: CASSQEVKISGANVLTF.

This clone turned up a few times. The J gene is TRBJ1-5, the V gene TRBV12-3 or TRBV12-4; D remains unclear. CDR3 length equals 13 residues. The ends were cut back, 5 bases at V and 7 bases at J, with 12 bases in the middle. The CDR3 nucleotides are TGTGCCAGCAGTAGAGAGCGGAACCAGCCCCAGCATTTT. Translation: CASSRERNQPQHF.

V is TRBV6-5 and J is TRBJ2-2; the match to TRBD2 covers 9 bases. From germline, CDR1 is MNHEY and CDR2 SVGAGI. Trimming at V came to 2 bases and at J to 1 base, leaving 2 bases not matched to a gene. This CDR3 has 16 residues. The CDR3, as DNA: TGTGCCAGCAGTTACGAGACTAGCGGGAACACCGGGGAGCTGTTTTTT. Its translation is CASSYETSGNTGELFF.

This chain connects TRBV5-4 to TRBJ2-6; D gene uncertain. V was clipped by 0 bases and J by 0 bases, with 13 bases between them. Germline lookup yields CDR1 SGHNT and CDR2 YYREEE (reference sequence). The CDR3 totals 18 residues. In DNA form, the CDR3 reads TGTGCCAGCAGCTTGGGGTCACAGATACGCTCTGGGGCCAACGTCCTGACTTTC. Its protein product is CASSLGSQIRSGANVLTF.

The V and J genes are TRBV9 and TRBJ2-7; TRBD1 is a possible D gene (5 bases). In germline, CDR1 is SGDLS, CDR2 YYNGEE. This CDR3 comprises 16 residues. Trimming removed 4 bases at V and 4 bases at J, with 21 bases between. Written as DNA, the CDR3 is TGTGCCAGCAGCAGACGCACAAGTGGCAGGGTATACGAGCAGTACTTC. Translating it yields CASSRRTSGRVYEQYF.

The chain employs TRBV6-4 and TRBJ1-1, with D unresolved. The V gene's germline CDR1 is MRHNA and CDR2 SNTAGT. The CDR3 spans 13 residues. The V gene lost 5 bases and the J gene lost 0 bases, with 7 bases spanning the gap. The CDR3 protein is CASSHQVNTEAFF. The CDR3 nucleotides read TGTGCCAGCAGTCACCAGGTGAACACTGAAGCTTTCTTT.

The chain is built from TRBV10-2 and TRBJ1-2, with TRBD1 matching 8 bases. Losses at the gene ends were 3 bases for V and 4 bases for J; bases not matched to a gene: 7. The CDR3 has 15 residues. In germline, CDR1 is WSHSY, CDR2 SAAADI. In DNA form, the CDR3 reads TGCGCCAGCAGTGAACAAGGACAGGGAGGCTATGGCTACACCTTC. It encodes CASSEQGQGGYGYTF.

The chain is built from TRBV30 and TRBJ2-7, with 7 bases lining up with TRBD1. Germline assignment: CDR1 GTSNPN and CDR2 SVGIG (reference sequence). The V segment lost 4 bases and the J segment 2 bases; nucleotides outside the gene matches: 8. The CDR3 extends over 14 amino acids. This CDR3 is CAWKGGQGAYEQYF. For the CDR3, the DNA is TGTGCCTGGAAAGGGGGCCAGGGGGCCTACGAGCAGTACTTC. Using reference TRBV30 and TRBJ2-7 for the parts outside the CDR3, the full variable domain is SQTIHQWPATLVQPVGSPLSLECTVEGTSNPNLYWYRQAAGRGLQLLFYSVGIGQISSEVPQNLSASRPQDRQFILSSKKLLLSDSGFYLCAWKGGQGAYEQYFGPGTRLTVT.